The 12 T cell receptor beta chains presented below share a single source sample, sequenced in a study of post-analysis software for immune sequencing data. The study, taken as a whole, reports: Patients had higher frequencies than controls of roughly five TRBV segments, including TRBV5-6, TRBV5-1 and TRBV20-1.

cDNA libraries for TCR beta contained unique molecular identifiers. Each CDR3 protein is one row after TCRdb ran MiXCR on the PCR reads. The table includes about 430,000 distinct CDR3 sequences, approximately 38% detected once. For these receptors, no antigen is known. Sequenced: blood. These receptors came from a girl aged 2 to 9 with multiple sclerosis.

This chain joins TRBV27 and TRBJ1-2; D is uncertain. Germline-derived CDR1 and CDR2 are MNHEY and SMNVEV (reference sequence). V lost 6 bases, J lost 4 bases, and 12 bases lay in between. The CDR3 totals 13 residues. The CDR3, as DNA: TGTGCCAGCAGAAAGACGTACGTCTATGGCTACACCTTC. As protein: CASRKTYVYGYTF.

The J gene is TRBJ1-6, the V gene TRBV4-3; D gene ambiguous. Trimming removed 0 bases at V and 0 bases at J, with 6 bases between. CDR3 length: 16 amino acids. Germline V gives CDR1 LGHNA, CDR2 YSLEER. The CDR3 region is CASSQEWDSYNSPLHF. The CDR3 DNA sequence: TGCGCCAGCAGCCAAGAGTGGGACTCCTATAATTCACCCCTCCACTTT.

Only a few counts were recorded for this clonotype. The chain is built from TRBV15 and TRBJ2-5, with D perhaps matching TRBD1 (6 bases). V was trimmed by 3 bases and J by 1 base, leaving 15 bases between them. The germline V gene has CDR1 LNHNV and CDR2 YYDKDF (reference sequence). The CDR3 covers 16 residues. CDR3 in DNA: TGTGCCACCAGCAGCGAGATCAGGGGTTTCCAAGAGACCCAGTACTTC. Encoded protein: CATSSEIRGFQETQYF. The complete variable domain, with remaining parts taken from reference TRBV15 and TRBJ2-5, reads DAMVIQNPRYQVTQFGKPVTLSCSQTLNHNVMYWYQQKSSQAPKLLFHYYDKDFNNEADTPDNFQSRRPNTSFCFLDIRSPGLGDTAMYLCATSSEIRGFQETQYFGPGTRLLVL.

The CDR3 region has the DNA TGTGCCAGCAGTTTACAGGGGGCCGGCAATGAGCAGTTCTTC. This codes for CASSLQGAGNEQFF. The chain uses TRBV27 and TRBJ2-1; 8 positions agree with TRBD1. V was pared by 2 bases and J by 6 bases, with 3 bases of the junction left unmatched. The CDR3 runs to 14 residues. The germline gives CDR1 MNHEY, CDR2 SMNVEV (reference sequence).

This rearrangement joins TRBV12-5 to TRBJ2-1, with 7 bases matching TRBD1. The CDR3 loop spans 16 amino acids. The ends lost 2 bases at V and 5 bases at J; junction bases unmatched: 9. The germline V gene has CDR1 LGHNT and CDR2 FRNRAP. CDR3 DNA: TGTGCTAGTGGTTTGATCCCCACGGGACAGAACAATGAGCAGTTCTTC. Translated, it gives CASGLIPTGQNNEQFF.

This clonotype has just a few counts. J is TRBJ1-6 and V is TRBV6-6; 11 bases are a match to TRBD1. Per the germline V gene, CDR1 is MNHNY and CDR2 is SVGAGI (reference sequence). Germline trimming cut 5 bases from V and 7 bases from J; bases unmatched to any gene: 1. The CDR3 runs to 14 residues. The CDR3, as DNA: TGTGCCAGCAGTAGGGACAGGGGGAATTCACCCCTCCACTTT. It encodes CASSRDRGNSPLHF.

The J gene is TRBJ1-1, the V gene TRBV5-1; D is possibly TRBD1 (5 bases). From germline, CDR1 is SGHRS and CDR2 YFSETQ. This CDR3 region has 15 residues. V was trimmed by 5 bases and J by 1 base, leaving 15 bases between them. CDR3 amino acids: CASRLGTDQNTEAFF. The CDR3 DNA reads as TGCGCCAGCAGACTGGGGACCGATCAGAACACTGAAGCTTTCTTT.

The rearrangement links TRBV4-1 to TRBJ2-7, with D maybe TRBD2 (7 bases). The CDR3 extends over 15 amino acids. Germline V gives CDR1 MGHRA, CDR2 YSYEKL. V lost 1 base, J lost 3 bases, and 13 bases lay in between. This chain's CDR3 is CASSQGGGGFYEQYF. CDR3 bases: TGCGCCAGCAGCCAAGGGGGAGGGGGATTCTACGAGCAGTACTTC.

The CDR3 sequence: CASSYMWAVQETQYF. The DNA for the CDR3 is TGTGCCAGCAGTTACATGTGGGCTGTTCAAGAGACCCAGTACTTC. The chain links TRBV6-6 to TRBJ2-5, with D unclear. V lost 2 bases and J lost 2, with 12 bases in between. This CDR3 region has 15 residues. Germline V gene data show CDR1 as MNHNY and CDR2 as SVGAGI (reference sequence).

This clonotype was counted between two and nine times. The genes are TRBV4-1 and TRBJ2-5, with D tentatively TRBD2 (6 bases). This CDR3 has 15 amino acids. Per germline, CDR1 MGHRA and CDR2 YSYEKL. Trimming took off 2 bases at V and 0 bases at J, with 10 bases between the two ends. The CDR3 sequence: CASSQPGVNQETQYF. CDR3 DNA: TGCGCCAGCAGCCAACCGGGGGTTAACCAAGAGACCCAGTACTTC.

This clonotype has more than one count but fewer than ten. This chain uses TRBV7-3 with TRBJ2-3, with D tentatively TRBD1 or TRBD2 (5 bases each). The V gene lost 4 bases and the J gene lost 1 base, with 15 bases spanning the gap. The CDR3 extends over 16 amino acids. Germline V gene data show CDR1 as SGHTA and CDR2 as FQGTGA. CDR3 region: CASSSYGGDGTDTQYF. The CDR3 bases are TGTGCCAGCAGCTCCTATGGGGGAGACGGCACAGATACGCAGTATTTT.

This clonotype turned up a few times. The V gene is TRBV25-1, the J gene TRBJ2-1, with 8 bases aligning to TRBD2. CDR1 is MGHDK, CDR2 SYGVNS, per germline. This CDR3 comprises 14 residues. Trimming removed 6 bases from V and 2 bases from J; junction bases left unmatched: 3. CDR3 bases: TGTGCCAGCAGCGGTAGCGGGGCCTACAATGAGCAGTTCTTC. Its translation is CASSGSGAYNEQFF.